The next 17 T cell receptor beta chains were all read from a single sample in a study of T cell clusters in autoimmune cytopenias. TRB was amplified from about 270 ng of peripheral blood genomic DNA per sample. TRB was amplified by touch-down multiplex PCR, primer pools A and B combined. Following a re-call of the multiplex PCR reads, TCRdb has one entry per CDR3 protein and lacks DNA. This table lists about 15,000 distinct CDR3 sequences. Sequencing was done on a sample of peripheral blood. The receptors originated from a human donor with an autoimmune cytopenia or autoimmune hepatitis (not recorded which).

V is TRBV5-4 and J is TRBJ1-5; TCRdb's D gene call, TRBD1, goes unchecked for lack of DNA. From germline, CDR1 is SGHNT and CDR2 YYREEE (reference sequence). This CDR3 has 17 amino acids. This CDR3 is CASRGGGQGITHQPQHF.

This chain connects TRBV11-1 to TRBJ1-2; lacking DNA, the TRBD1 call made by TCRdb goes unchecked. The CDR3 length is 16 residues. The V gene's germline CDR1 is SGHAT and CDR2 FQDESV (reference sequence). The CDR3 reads CASSRDRGFRNYGYTF.

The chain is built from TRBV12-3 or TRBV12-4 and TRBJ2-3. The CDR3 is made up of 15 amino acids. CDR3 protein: CASSLFSQLTDTQYF.

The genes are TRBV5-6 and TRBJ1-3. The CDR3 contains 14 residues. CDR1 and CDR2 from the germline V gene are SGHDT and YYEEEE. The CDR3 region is CASSLGLVGNTIYF. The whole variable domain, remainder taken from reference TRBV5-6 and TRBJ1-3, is DAGVTQSPTHLIKTRGQQVTLRCSPKSGHDTVSWYQQALGQGPQFIFQYYEEEERQRGNFPDRFSGHQFPNYSSELNVNALLLGDSALYLCASSLGLVGNTIYFGEGSWLTVV.

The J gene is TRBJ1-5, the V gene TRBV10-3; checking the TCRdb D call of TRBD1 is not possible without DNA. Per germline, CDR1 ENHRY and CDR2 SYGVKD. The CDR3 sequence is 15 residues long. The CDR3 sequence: CAISAAGQSNQPQHF.

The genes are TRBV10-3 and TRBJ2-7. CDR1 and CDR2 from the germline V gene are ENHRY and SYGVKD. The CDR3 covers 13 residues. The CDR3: CAISDPYSYEQYF.

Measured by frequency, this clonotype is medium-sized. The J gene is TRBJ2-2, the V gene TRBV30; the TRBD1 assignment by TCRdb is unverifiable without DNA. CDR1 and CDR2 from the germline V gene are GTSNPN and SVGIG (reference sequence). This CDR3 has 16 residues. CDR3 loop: CAWRRGGTGGAGELFF.

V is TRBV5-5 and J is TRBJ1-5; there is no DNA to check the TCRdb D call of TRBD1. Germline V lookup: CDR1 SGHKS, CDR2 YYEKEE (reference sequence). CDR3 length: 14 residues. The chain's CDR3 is CASSFRQGDQPQHF.

This chain's CDR3 is CASSEAGGRGSNQPQHF. The V call is TRBV6-1, the J call TRBJ1-5; TCRdb's D call of TRBD1 is untestable without DNA. Germline CDR1 MNHNS, CDR2 SASEGT. CDR3 length: 17 residues.

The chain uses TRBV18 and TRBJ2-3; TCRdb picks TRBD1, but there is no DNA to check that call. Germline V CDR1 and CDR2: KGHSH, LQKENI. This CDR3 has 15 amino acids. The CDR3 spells CASSPGTTPTDTQYF.

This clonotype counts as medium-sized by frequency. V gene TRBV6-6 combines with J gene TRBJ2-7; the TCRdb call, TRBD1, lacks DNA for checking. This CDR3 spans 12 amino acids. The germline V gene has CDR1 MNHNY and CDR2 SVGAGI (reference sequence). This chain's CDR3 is CASSRPGGEQYF.

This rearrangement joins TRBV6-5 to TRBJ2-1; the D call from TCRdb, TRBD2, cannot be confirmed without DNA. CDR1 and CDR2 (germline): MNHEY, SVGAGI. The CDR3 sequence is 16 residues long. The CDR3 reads CATARSGLAFYNEQFF.

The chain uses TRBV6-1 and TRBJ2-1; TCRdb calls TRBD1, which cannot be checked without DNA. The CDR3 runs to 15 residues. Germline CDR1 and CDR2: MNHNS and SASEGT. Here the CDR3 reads CASSYPTGVHNEQFF.

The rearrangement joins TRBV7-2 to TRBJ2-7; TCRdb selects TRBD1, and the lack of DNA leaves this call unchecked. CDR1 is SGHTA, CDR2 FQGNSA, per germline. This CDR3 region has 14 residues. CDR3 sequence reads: CASSFGQGTYEQYF.

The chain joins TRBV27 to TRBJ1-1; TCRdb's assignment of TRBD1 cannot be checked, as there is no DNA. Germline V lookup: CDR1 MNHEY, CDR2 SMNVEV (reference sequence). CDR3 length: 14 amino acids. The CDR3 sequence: CASRVGRGGTEAFF.

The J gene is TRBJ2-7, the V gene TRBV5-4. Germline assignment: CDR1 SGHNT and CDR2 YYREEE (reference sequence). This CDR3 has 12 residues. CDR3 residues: CASSFYESEQYF.

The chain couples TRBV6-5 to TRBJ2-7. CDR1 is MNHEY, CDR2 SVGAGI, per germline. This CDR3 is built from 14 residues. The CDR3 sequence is CASSYQDSSYEQYF.